This T cell receptor (beta chain) was captured in a study of breast tumors, draining lymph nodes, adjacent tissues. The lymph nodes were axillary draining lymph nodes from breast cancer patients. Study observations and caveats: Tumor TCR diversity was below lymph nodes but above nontumor tissue. The data were judged consistent with most tumor T cells coming from lymph node and expanding in tumor.

Notes on this clonotype: The antigen is not known. Relative to the germline gene, one junction end is altered; a read error may explain this.

Germline loops: CDR1 MDHEN, CDR2 SYDVKM. This CDR3 spans 13 amino acids. TCRdb re-analysed the multiplex PCR reads in MiXCR, keeping a single row per CDR3 protein. The sample carries roughly 260,000 distinct CDR3 sequences, 30% recorded once. The sample was axillary lymph node tissue. The TCR originated in a female donor with breast cancer. Some clones in this sample may be carry-over from other donors' samples. The rearrangement links TRBV28 to TRBJ1-3; TRBD1 is a possible D gene (6 bases). The CDR3 loop reads CASSSDSRNTIYF. CDR3 in DNA: TGTGCCAGTAGTTCGGACAGCCGAAACACCATATATTTT.